The 9 T cell receptor beta chains given below trace back to one sample, sequenced in a study of identical twins. TCRdb reprocessed the 5' RACE reads with MiXCR, giving one entry per CDR3 protein. The table has about 460,000 distinct CDR3 sequences, 13% to 15% seen once; the top ten hold approximately 0.52%. This sample also belongs to another study, concerning yellow fever vaccine responses in identical twins.

The sequencing input was CD4+ T cells sorted from blood. The receptors come from a woman between 18 and 30 years old in good health.

This clonotype came up many times. The chain is built from TRBV5-1 and TRBJ2-2; TRBD2 might be the D (6 bases). Trimming removed 4 bases at V and 8 bases at J, with 21 bases between. This CDR3 has 16 residues. Germline V gene sequence: CDR1 SGHRS, CDR2 YFSETQ. CDR3 coding DNA: TGCGCCAGCAGCGTAAATAATCTAGCGAAGAAAGGGGAGCTGTTTTTT. Its protein product is CASSVNNLAKKGELFF.

This clonotype was detected only a few times. This chain's CDR3 is CAIRILATTEAFF. CDR3 nucleotide sequence: TGTGCCATCAGAATATTAGCGACCACTGAAGCTTTCTTT. The rearrangement joins TRBV10-3 to TRBJ1-1; D unclear. V was trimmed by 6 bases and J by 4 bases, leaving 12 bases between them. From germline, CDR1 is ENHRY and CDR2 SYGVKD. The CDR3 extends over 13 amino acids.

The chain carries TRBV5-1 and TRBJ2-5; D remains unclear. Trimming took 4 bases from V and 2 from J, leaving 9 bases between them. The CDR3 length is 13 residues. Germline V gives CDR1 SGHRS, CDR2 YFSETQ. CDR3 sequence: CASSGEDQETQYF. The CDR3 DNA is TGCGCCAGCAGCGGCGAAGATCAAGAGACCCAGTACTTC. Together with reference TRBV5-1 and TRBJ2-5, the CDR3 gives the full variable domain: KAGVTQTPRYLIKTRGQQVTLSCSPISGHRSVSWYQQTPGQGLQFLFEYFSETQRNKGNFPGRFSGRQFSNSRSEMNVSTLELGDSALYLCASSGEDQETQYFGPGTRLLVL.

V gene TRBV20-1 combines with J gene TRBJ2-7, with D unresolved. This CDR3 contains 18 residues. V was pared by 0 bases and J by 2 bases, with 23 bases between. From germline, CDR1 is DFQATT and CDR2 SNEGSKA (reference sequence). The CDR3 region is CSARDNSGGNPLPYEQYF. Written as DNA, the CDR3 is TGCAGTGCTAGAGATAATTCGGGTGGTAACCCCTTGCCCTACGAGCAGTACTTC.

The chain employs TRBV28 and TRBJ2-2; 7 bases fit TRBD1. CDR1 and CDR2 (germline): MDHEN, SYDVKM. This CDR3 is built from 18 residues. Germline trimming cut 6 bases from V and 7 bases from J; bases unmatched to any gene: 20. CDR3 nucleotide sequence: TGTGCCAGCAGCTCCGAGCGCGGCAGACAGGGATGGGGCGGGGAGCTGTTTTTT. This translates into CASSSERGRQGWGGELFF. The complete variable domain, with remaining parts taken from reference TRBV28 and TRBJ2-2, reads DVKVTQSSRYLVKRTGEKVFLECVQDMDHENMFWYRQDPGLGLRLIYFSYDVKMKEKGDIPEGYSVSREKKERFSLILESASTNQTSMYLCASSSERGRQGWGGELFFGEGSRLTVL.

This clonotype occurred a few times. The V and J genes are TRBV12-3 or TRBV12-4 and TRBJ2-7, with a weak D call TRBD1 (5 bases). The CDR3 extends over 14 amino acids. V gave up 6 bases and J gave up 1 base, with 13 bases separating them. The CDR3 is CASRTGAASYEQYF. The CDR3, as DNA: TGTGCCAGCAGAACTGGGGCCGCTTCCTACGAGCAGTACTTC.

This clonotype has a single count. This sequence joins TRBV25-1 and TRBJ2-7; TRBD1 matches 10 bases. The trim removed 4 bases at V and 9 bases at J, leaving 12 bases unmatched. CDR1 is MGHDK, CDR2 SYGVNS, per germline. The CDR3 is 15 residues long. The CDR3 is CASSGLRDRGHVQYF. The CDR3 DNA reads as TGTGCCAGCAGTGGCCTCCGGGACAGGGGCCACGTGCAGTACTTC.

The sample holds a few counts of this clonotype. V gene TRBV29-1 combines with J gene TRBJ2-7; D perhaps matches TRBD1 (6 bases). Germline V gene data show CDR1 as SQVTM and CDR2 as ANQGSEA. The CDR3 has 13 amino acids. Trimming cost V 6 bases and J 7 bases, with 19 bases left between them. Here the CDR3 reads CSVREGGRGEQYF. The DNA of the CDR3 is TGCAGCGTACGGGAAGGGGGTAGAGGGGAGCAGTACTTC.

A few counts support this clonotype. The chain employs TRBV28 and TRBJ2-5; D ambiguous. The germline V gene encodes CDR1 MDHEN and CDR2 SYDVKM. This CDR3 spans 18 amino acids. V lost 2 bases to trimming and J lost 0 bases, with 19 bases between them. This chain's CDR3 is CASSLRSFSIGDQETQYF. CDR3 bases: TGTGCCAGCAGTTTAAGATCCTTTAGCATTGGAGACCAAGAGACCCAGTACTTC.